Presented here are 13 T cell receptor beta chains from one specimen sequenced in a study of Ad26.COV2.S vaccination and SARS-CoV-2 variants (dated by TCRdb to the early 2020s). Sample treatment or condition, as interpreted from the label and publication: 15 to 20 received Ad26.COV2.S at low or high dose, single or two shots; about 5 received placebo; per-sample allocation not given. For vaccine and placebo recipients, repertoires were sequenced using samples collected on day 63 after the first injection. The receptor library was made with the immunoSEQ multiplex PCR assay. The table was pulled from immuneACCESS by TCRdb, which kept in-frame rearrangements only. Such tables lose some clones; where checked, under half of the loss comes from unresolved V genes, and the rest has no known cause. The sample yields more than 400,000 clones; less than 95% were counted once. The ten largest clones capture 4.3% of the sample.

This sample comprised peripheral blood, obtained in a trial of Ad26.COV2.S vaccine versus placebo. These TCRs come from a person aged 18-60 years who received the Ad26.COV2.S COVID-19 vaccine or a placebo.

CDR3 in amino acids: CASSLWDTAYEQYF. The CDR3 DNA follows: TGTGCCAGCAGCTTGTGGGACACCGCCTACGAGCAGTACTTC. The chain is built from TRBV13 and TRBJ2-7, with D perhaps TRBD1 (6 bases). This CDR3 has 14 amino acids. Per germline, CDR1 PRHDT and CDR2 FYEKMQ (reference sequence). V lost 3 bases to trimming and J lost 2 bases, with 11 bases between them.

The chain combines TRBV7-6 with TRBJ2-1; 9 nucleotides line up with TRBD1. The V and J ends lost 8 bases and 9 bases, in that order; junction bases with no gene match: 11. The CDR3 extends over 14 amino acids. Germline CDR1 SGHVS, CDR2 FNYEAQ. The CDR3, as DNA: TGTGCCAGCGGATCGGGACAGGGATGGGGTGAGCAGTTCTTC. Amino acid sequence: CASGSGQGWGEQFF. The complete variable domain, with remaining parts taken from reference TRBV7-6 and TRBJ2-1, reads GAGVSQSPRYKVTKRGQDVALRCDPISGHVSLYWYRQALGQGPEFLTYFNYEAQQDKSGLPNDRFSAERPEGSISTLTIQRTEQRDSAMYRCASGSGQGWGEQFFGPGTRLTVL.

The chain recombines TRBV10-3 with TRBJ2-7; 11 bases agree with TRBD1. The CDR3 runs 16 residues. The V gene end was trimmed by 3 bases and the J gene end by 4 bases; junction bases not matched to a gene: 8. CDR1 and CDR2 from the germline V gene are ENHRY and SYGVKD. The CDR3 is CAISDILRDRGYEQYF. In nucleotides, the CDR3 is TGTGCCATCAGTGATATTTTGCGGGACAGGGGGTACGAGCAGTACTTC.

The V gene is TRBV4-1, the J gene TRBJ2-3, with TRBD2 matching 7 bases. The ends lost 4 bases at V and 2 bases at J; junction bases unmatched: 3. The germline CDR1 and CDR2 sequences are MGHRA and YSYEKL. This CDR3 region has 14 residues. CDR3 protein: CASSPREATDTQYF. Here the CDR3 DNA reads TGCGCCAGCAGCCCTCGGGAGGCCACAGATACGCAGTATTTT.

The sample holds one count of this clone. The chain couples TRBV12-3 or TRBV12-4 to TRBJ1-2; no clear D gene. The CDR3 runs 12 residues. With 6 bases removed from V and 2 bases from J, the gap between germline ends came to 7 bases. The CDR3, as DNA: TGTGCCAGCAGCTCGGGGAACTATGGCTACACCTTC. Translating gives CASSSGNYGYTF.

The chain joins TRBV7-3 to TRBJ1-1; 9 positions match TRBD1. The CDR3 extends over 15 amino acids. The junction had 14 bases not matched to a gene; V was cut back by 5 bases and J by 10 bases. Germline V lookup: CDR1 SGHTA, CDR2 FQGTGA. CDR3 region: CASSAAGDRDLGAFF. The DNA of the CDR3 is TGTGCCAGCAGCGCGGCGGGGGACAGGGACCTCGGAGCTTTCTTT.

This chain uses TRBV7-6 with TRBJ2-5; TRBD1 matches 8 bases. Losses at the gene ends were 5 bases for V and 5 bases for J; bases not matched to a gene: 13. Germline V gives CDR1 SGHVS, CDR2 FNYEAQ. The CDR3 extends over 16 amino acids. As DNA, the CDR3 is TGTGCCAGCAGCCAAGGACAGGGCGATTTATTGGAGACCCAGTACTTC. Amino acids: CASSQGQGDLLETQYF.

The V and J genes are TRBV24-1 and TRBJ2-3, with 10 bases fitting TRBD2. The CDR3 spans 15 residues. The V segment lost 6 bases and the J segment 2 bases; nucleotides outside the gene matches: 4. CDR1 and CDR2 from the germline V gene are KGHDR and SFDVKD. CDR3 protein: CATSISGRATDTQYF. CDR3 sequence (DNA): TGTGCCACCAGTATAAGCGGGAGGGCCACAGATACGCAGTATTTT.

The chain couples TRBV12-3 or TRBV12-4 to TRBJ2-7; D is unresolved. V lost 5 bases, J lost 2 bases, and 7 bases lay in between. The CDR3 length is 12 residues. The CDR3 loop is CASSVGAYEQYF. CDR3 DNA sequence: TGTGCCAGCAGTGTTGGCGCCTACGAGCAGTACTTC.

V usage is TRBV20-1 and J usage is TRBJ2-1; D is possibly TRBD2 (5 bases). CDR1 DFQATT and CDR2 SNEGSKA come from the germline V gene (reference sequence). The CDR3 contains 11 residues. Trimming cost V 5 bases and J 6 bases, with 8 bases left between them. This CDR3 reads CSAEGINEQFF. CDR3 bases: TGCAGTGCTGAGGGCATCAATGAGCAGTTCTTC.

This chain links TRBV27 with TRBJ2-1; 8 nucleotides agree with TRBD1. V shed 4 bases and J 6 bases; nucleotides not matched to a gene: 11. The CDR3 is made up of 16 amino acids. Germline V CDR1 and CDR2: MNHEY, SMNVEV (reference sequence). The CDR3 nucleotides are TGTGCCAGCAGTTCACGTACTCGGGACAGGAGCAATGAGCAGTTCTTC. It specifies CASSSRTRDRSNEQFF.

J is TRBJ1-1 and V is TRBV28; no definite D call. The germline V gene has CDR1 MDHEN and CDR2 SYDVKM. V lost 2 bases and J 6 bases, leaving 10 bases between the germline ends. This CDR3 contains 13 residues. The chain's CDR3 is CASSLVDIAEAFF. In DNA form, the CDR3 reads TGTGCCAGCAGTTTAGTCGACATAGCTGAAGCTTTCTTT. The entire variable domain, with the rest obtained from reference TRBV28 and TRBJ1-1, is as follows: DVKVTQSSRYLVKRTGEKVFLECVQDMDHENMFWYRQDPGLGLRLIYFSYDVKMKEKGDIPEGYSVSREKKERFSLILESASTNQTSMYLCASSLVDIAEAFFGQGTRLTVV.

A word on this clone: Other DNA sequences in this sample translate to the same CDR3. The chain's CDR3 is CASSAGTGPYEQYF. DNA for the CDR3: TGTGCCAGCAGCGCCGGAACGGGCCCCTACGAGCAGTACTTC. The rearrangement joins TRBV9 to TRBJ2-7; no clear D gene. Germline lookup yields CDR1 SGDLS and CDR2 YYNGEE. Trimming left V 3 bases short and J 2 bases short, with 12 bases between. There are 14 residues in the CDR3. The full variable domain, its missing parts supplied by reference TRBV9 and TRBJ2-7, is DSGVTQTPKHLITATGQRVTLRCSPRSGDLSVYWYQQSLDQGLQFLIQYYNGEERAKGNILERFSAQQFPDLHSELNLSSLELGDSALYFCASSAGTGPYEQYFGPGTRLTVT.